Shown below are 18 T cell receptor beta chains from a single sample sequenced in a study of molecular identifiers for immune sequencing clone quantification. TCRdb processed the PCR reads anew with MiXCR; each CDR3 protein has one entry. The profile shows more than 300,000 distinct CDR3 sequences, 20% to 25% of them singletons. Material for sequencing was naive CD8+ T cells from blood, with Jurkat cell RNA spiked in. Specified subset: FACS-sorted CD8+CD4-CCR7+CD45RA+ naive T cells. Every receptor here comes from a human donor in good health. Some libraries in this study had Jurkat cell RNA spiked in.

Worth noting for this clonotype: One base away lies a much larger clone, so this may be a sequencing read error. The rearrangement joins TRBV7-9 to TRBJ1-3; D possibly corresponds to TRBD1 (5 bases). The CDR3 extends over 15 amino acids. Germline CDR1 reads SEHNR; CDR2 reads FQNEAQ (reference sequence). CDR3 amino acids: CASSPGAHSGDTIYF. The CDR3 DNA sequence: TGTGCCAGCAGCCCCGGGGCTCACTCTGGAGACACCATATATTTT.

This clonotype was found many times. This rearrangement joins TRBV13 to TRBJ2-3; D is perhaps TRBD2 (5 bases). The V end lost 4 bases, the J end lost 6 bases, and 11 bases lay between the germline ends. CDR1 and CDR2 from the germline V gene are PRHDT and FYEKMQ (reference sequence). The CDR3 consists of 13 residues. In DNA form, the CDR3 reads TGTGCCAGCAGCTCCACCCGAGGGGATACGCAGTATTTT. It yields the protein CASSSTRGDTQYF.

With respect to this clonotype: This clone may be a read error of a much larger clone one base away. In this CDR3 the conserved last residue, phenylalanine or tryptophan, is missing, so a read error is likely. The rearrangement joins TRBV9 to TRBJ2-5, with TRBD2 matching over 10 bases. The CDR3 covers 14 residues. V was pared by 6 bases and J by 5 bases, with 7 bases of the junction left unmatched. Germline V gene data show CDR1 as SGDLS and CDR2 as YYNGEE. The CDR3: CASNRGTSAETQYL. In DNA form, the CDR3 reads TGTGCCAGCAACCGCGGGACTAGCGCCGAGACCCAGTACCTC.

This clonotype was counted between two and nine times. This rearrangement joins TRBV2 to TRBJ2-7, with D tentatively TRBD1 or TRBD2 (5 bases each). Looked up from germline, CDR1 is SNHLY and CDR2 is FYNNEI. This CDR3 region has 13 residues. Trimming removed 6 bases from V and 5 bases from J, with 14 bases in between. CDR3 DNA sequence: TGTGCCAGCAGGGGGACCCAATGGCACGAGCAGTACTTC. Translated: CASRGTQWHEQYF.

At least ten counts were recorded for this clonotype. The chain is built from TRBV30 and TRBJ2-1; D not certain. The V gene lost 2 bases and the J gene lost 13 bases, with 12 bases spanning the gap. The CDR3 is 11 residues long. CDR1 is GTSNPN, CDR2 SVGIG, per germline (reference sequence). CDR3 in DNA: TGTGCCTGGAGTATTGCAACTGAACAGTTCTTC. Protein product: CAWSIATEQFF.

The chain employs TRBV11-2 and TRBJ2-7; 10 nucleotides line up with TRBD2. With 7 bases clipped from V and 3 bases from J, the junction kept 6 bases outside the gene matches. Per germline, CDR1 SGHAT and CDR2 FQNNGV. This CDR3 spans 14 amino acids. This CDR3 is CASTGLAAHYEQYF. The DNA of the CDR3 is TGTGCCAGCACCGGACTAGCGGCCCACTACGAGCAGTACTTC.

Notes on this clonotype: A clone one base away is much larger, so this may be a read error. The chain couples TRBV9 to TRBJ2-3, with D perhaps matching TRBD1 or TRBD2 (5 bases each). Germline V gene sequence: CDR1 SGDLS, CDR2 YYNGEE. CDR3 length: 16 residues. CDR3 DNA sequence: TGTGCCAGCAGCATCCACCGGGACGGTAGCACAGGTACGCAGTATTTT. Translating gives CASSIHRDGSTGTQYF.

Ten or more counts support this clonotype. J is TRBJ2-7 and V is TRBV27, with 9 bases that match TRBD2. CDR1 MNHEY and CDR2 SMNVEV come from the germline V gene (reference sequence). The CDR3 loop spans 14 amino acids. Germline trimming cut 3 bases from V and 6 bases from J; bases unmatched to any gene: 6. CDR3 amino acids: CASSLGGGAREQYF. CDR3 coding DNA: TGTGCCAGCAGTTTGGGCGGGGGGGCACGCGAGCAGTACTTC.

This clonotype has at least ten counts. V and J are TRBV7-2 and TRBJ2-1; possibly TRBD2 for D (6 bases). Per the germline V gene, CDR1 is SGHTA and CDR2 is FQGNSA. Trimming took off 5 bases at V and 4 bases at J, with 15 bases between the two ends. CDR3 size: 15 residues. The CDR3 loop is CASSDLGLKYNEQFF. DNA of the CDR3: TGTGCCAGCAGCGACCTCGGACTAAAATACAATGAGCAGTTCTTC.

Comment on this clonotype: This clone may be a read error of a much larger clone one base away. V is TRBV20-1 and J is TRBJ2-3, with D perhaps matching TRBD1 (5 bases). The length of the CDR3 is 12 residues. CDR1 and CDR2 (germline): DFQATT, SNEGSKA (reference sequence). The CDR3 region is CSASQGTDTRYF. CDR3 DNA: TGCAGTGCTAGCCAGGGCACAGATACGCGGTATTTT.

Note on this clonotype: A much larger clone is a single base away; this may be a read error. The chain links TRBV29-1 to TRBJ2-3, with 9 bases lining up with TRBD2. From germline, CDR1 is SQVTM and CDR2 ANQGSEA. The CDR3 is 13 residues long. The CDR3 DNA reads TGCAGCGCTAGCGGGGAAATGACAGATACGCGGTATTTT. Translation gives CSASGEMTDTRYF.

To note about this clonotype: Germline and junction disagree at one end, which may indicate a read error. The V and J genes are TRBV7-6 and TRBJ2-1, with a weak D call TRBD2 (5 bases). The germline V gene encodes CDR1 SGHVS and CDR2 FNYEAQ. The CDR3 runs to 15 residues. CDR3 in amino acids: CAGSLTGSPYNEQFF. The CDR3 nucleotides are TGTGCCGGCAGCTTAACGGGGTCCCCCTACAATGAGCAGTTCTTC.

At least ten counts were recorded for this clonotype. The chain employs TRBV28 and TRBJ2-7; D remains ambiguous. Germline assignment: CDR1 MDHEN and CDR2 SYDVKM. The CDR3 runs 12 residues. V dropped 3 bases and J dropped 2 bases, with 5 bases sitting between them. As DNA, the CDR3 is TGTGCCAGCAGTTTCCGGACCTACGAGCAGTACTTC. Residues: CASSFRTYEQYF.

This clonotype was counted between two and nine times. Given a much more abundant clone one base away, this may be a read error. The chain recombines TRBV7-9 with TRBJ2-7, with D maybe TRBD2 (6 bases). With 5 bases removed from V and 4 bases from J, the gap between germline ends came to 12 bases. The CDR3 is 13 residues long. In germline, CDR1 is SEHNR, CDR2 FQNEAQ (reference sequence). DNA of the CDR3: TGTGCCAGCAGCGGTAGGGGACTGTACGAGCAGTACTTC. The encoded protein is CASSGRGLYEQYF.

This clonotype appeared many times. The genes are TRBV25-1 and TRBJ2-4; D uncertain. The length of the CDR3 is 14 residues. The ends were cut back, 7 bases at V and 0 bases at J, with 10 bases in the middle. The V gene's germline CDR1 is MGHDK and CDR2 SYGVNS. In DNA form, the CDR3 reads TGTGCCAGCACTGACTCCCTAGCCAAAAACATTCAGTACTTC. It translates to CASTDSLAKNIQYF.

The chain has TRBV18 and TRBJ2-1, with TRBD1 matching 8 bases. The germline CDR1 and CDR2 sequences are KGHSH and LQKENI. With V trimmed by 3 bases and J by 8 bases, 9 bases remained unmatched. The CDR3 is 15 residues long. CDR3 nucleotides: TGTGCCAGCTCACCCGCTCCAGACAGGGGAGATGAGCAGTTCTTC. This encodes CASSPAPDRGDEQFF.

Many counts were recorded for this clonotype. This sequence joins TRBV6-2 or TRBV6-3 and TRBJ1-5; D is unresolved. The V and J ends lost 2 bases and 0 bases respectively, with 5 bases between them. The CDR3 loop spans 14 amino acids. CDR1 and CDR2 (germline): MNHEY, SVGEGT. The CDR3 sequence is CASSYTFSNQPQHF. The DNA of the CDR3 is TGTGCCAGCAGTTACACTTTTAGCAATCAGCCCCAGCATTTT.

In regard to this clonotype: With a much larger clone just one base away, this may be a read error. The chain employs TRBV12-3 or TRBV12-4 and TRBJ1-2; TRBD1 matches at 11 bases. The CDR3 covers 16 residues. The CDR3 DNA sequence: TGTGCCAGCAGTACCGGACAGGGGGCCACCATCTATGACTACACCTTC. Protein: CASSTGQGATIYDYTF.